This TCR beta chain was recovered during a study of identical twins (dated by TCRdb to 2016 to 2018). Regarding the complete study: To test whether fetal clonotypes persist, the study used deep sequencing on TCR alpha and beta repertoires from monozygotic twins, unrelated adults of various ages, and cord blood. Replicate twin experiments were performed at different times using different library preparation protocols to rule out contamination.

The V end loses 5 bases and the J end loses 5 bases, and a stretch of 24 bases separates them. CDR1 and CDR2 are read off the germline V gene as SGHNT and YENEEA. From cysteine to phenylalanine, the CDR3 is 18 amino acids long. The CDR3 DNA has 54 bases and is translated from base 1. The protocol used for the library was 5' RACE. These reads were obtained on an Illumina HiSeq 2000. Template switching added a universal primer binding site, and the final cDNA carried a unique molecular identifier that allowed TCR cDNA molecules to be counted accurately. First-strand cDNA for TCR alpha and beta chains was synthesized from specific primers in the conserved constant-segment region. To control for contamination, each cDNA library was double barcoded with a SMART-Mk sample barcode plus Illumina barcodes. TruSeq adapter sequences and Illumina sample barcodes were added in two successive PCR steps. Sequencing of the TCR alpha and beta cDNA libraries was done on the Illumina HiSeq platform using custom primers. For the original study's pipeline: Unique molecular identifiers were extracted from raw reads with MiGEC, and CDR3 positions were determined with MiXCR. For each individual, recombination models were inferred using an EM algorithm with the repgenHMM and IGoR tools. The tcR package in R was used for shared clonotype analysis, with sharing normalized by the product of cloneset sizes. Out-of-frame nonproductive sequences were analyzed to study raw recombination free of thymic and clonal selection effects. The raw public data were reprocessed by TCRdb itself: fastp quality trimming at Q25, MiXCR clonotype calling, in-frame beta chains only. Each entry is one CDR3 protein sequence, shown with its most common DNA and genes. The V and J calls come from TCRdb's annotation, not from the publication. This sample lists some 590,000 distinct CDR3 sequences; just under 10% were detected once. The ten most abundant clones make up 3% of the sample.

Every donor was a healthy Caucasian. Three pairs of female monozygotic twins, all aged about 18 to 29 years, were included in the twin cohort. Peripheral blood mononuclear cells were used as the source from which RNA for TCR libraries was isolated. Many counts were recorded for this clonotype. The antigen this receptor binds is unknown. No base-level quality is on record; no much larger clone is a single base apart. Findings and caveats that apply to the study as a whole: Out-of-frame TCR alpha sequences shared between twins showed an excess of low generation-probability sequences compared with coincidental sharing between unrelated individuals. In monozygotic twins, out-of-frame TCR alpha sharing was systematically underestimated by recombination models, although the models agreed with sharing between unrelated individuals. Invariant T cells such as MAIT and iNKT could partly confound zero-insertion analyses, though diverse VJ usage argued against this for most clonotypes. Because the same donors could not be followed over many years, conclusions were based on cross-sectional statistical analysis. Fewer insertions were carried by abundant cord blood beta clonotypes; a weaker similar trend was observed in young adult naive repertoires, while no such trend was observed in memory repertoires. Excess twin sharing in beta out-of-frame sequences was weaker because fewer shared sequences lowered the signal-to-noise ratio.

These data also featured in a second study, about yellow fever vaccine responses in identical twins. The second study also describes: The authors reported that the T cell response to vaccination in identical twins appeared partly convergent and partly personalized. Focusing on identical twins, the study followed the T cell clones that responded to the vaccine, and did so with precision.

Recombination joined TRBV11-3 with TRBJ2-2, with the D gene possibly TRBD1 or TRBD2, each one fitting 5 bases. Specimen: PBMCs. This TCR came from a woman aged 18-29 years in good health. This receptor carries the CDR3 CASSPRMRGGLGTGELFF. The sequenced DNA: TGTGCCAGCAGCCCCCGTATGAGGGGCGGCTTGGGGACCGGGGAGCTGTTTTTT. Outside the CDR3, residues come from the reference TRBV11-3 and TRBJ2-2 proteins, so the full variable domain is: EAGVVQSPRYKIIEKKQPVAFWCNPISGHNTLYWYLQNLGQGPELLIRYENEEAVDDSQLPKDRFSAERLKGVDSTLKIQPAELGDSAVYLCASSPRMRGGLGTGELFFGEGSRLTVL.